This T cell receptor (beta chain) was sequenced for a study of vaccination and CD4 T cells after COVID-19 (dated by TCRdb to the early 2020s). Looking at the study overall: The convalescent cohort comprised six males and four females, including two Hispanic individuals, seven Caucasians, two Asians and one multiracial person. Two doses of either the Pfizer-BioNTech BNT162b2 vaccine (n=8) or the Moderna mRNA-1273 vaccine (n=2) were administered to participants. Post-COVID blood samples from convalescent patients were collected a median of around 100 days after diagnosis, with a range of 35 to 161 days. Post-vaccine blood samples were obtained a median of approximately 70 days after the second vaccine dose, with a range of about 12 to 241 days. The cultures were stimulated with overlapping spike peptide pools from SARS-CoV-2 and from the common cold coronaviruses HCoV-NL63, HCoV-OC43 and HCoV-229E. As controls, cultures received a CEFX viral epitope pool (the positive control), an HIV-1 Nef peptide pool (the negative control), or no peptide at all. In around 9 COVID-19 convalescent patients and a handful of infection-naive healthy vaccine recipients, researchers compared the spike-specific CD4+ TCR repertoire from before mRNA vaccination with the repertoire from after. An earlier paper using these donors assessed, at the TCR clonotype level, memory CD4+ T cell crossreactivity between SARS-CoV-2 and common cold coronavirus spike proteins.

What the research found in general, with its limitations: In convalescent patients, a median around 84% of post-vaccine SARS-CoV-2-reactive clones were detected only after vaccination, and vaccine-specific priming was suggested by this finding. Although the median number of SARS-CoV-2-reactive clonotypes went up from roughly 19 after infection to 38 after vaccination, the increase was not significant. Of the vaccine-specific clones in convalescent patients, 304 of 307, or nearly all, reacted only to SARS-CoV-2 spike and did not cross-react with common cold coronaviruses. Only a relatively small number of convalescent patients were included in the study, and early timepoints following natural infection were not analyzed.

The method was PCR. DNA from cultured CD4+ T cells underwent TCR sequencing with the Oncomine TCR Beta short-read assay at the Johns Hopkins FTIC core. Genomic DNA was extracted from the cultured CD4+ T cells with the QIAamp micro DNA kit. Oncomine TCR Beta libraries made from cultured CD4+ T cells were pooled using unique dual indexes and sequenced on an Illumina iSeq 100. From the authors' description of their analysis: Non-productive sequences were filtered out, and CDR3s that did not start with C, did not end with F or W, or were shorter than 7 amino acids were discarded. The MANAFEST web application identified antigen-specific clonotypes by comparing peptide-stimulated wells against reference wells and other culture wells. To be called positive, a clone needed an FDR below 0.05, an odds ratio above 5, and a productive frequency above 0.1% in at least two of three replicate wells. Cross-reactive clonotypes were defined as significantly expanded in both SARS-CoV-2 spike wells and at least one common cold coronavirus spike condition. CDR3 homology was assessed with Levenshtein distances (stringdist) and unrooted phylogenetic trees (ape) in R version 3.6.1. The public sequencing data were trimmed at Q25 with fastp and processed into clonotypes with MiXCR by TCRdb, which kept only in-frame beta chains. One record per CDR3 amino acid sequence lists the most common genes and DNA. In this record, the V and J calls reflect TCRdb's handling and not the investigators' own analysis. Across this sample there are 5,000 to 6,000 distinct CDR3 sequences, with more than 55% seen only once. Approximately 45% of the sample lies in the top ten.

Concerning this clonotype itself: Its antigen is currently not known. Per-nucleotide qualities are absent, and no much larger clonotype sits a single base away.

The treatment or condition label of this sample denotes: roughly 10-day PBMC culture with coronavirus spike peptide pools or control peptides (ViraFEST assay). CD4+ T cells from unexposed donors were collected before the COVID-19 pandemic (2011-2018). The study used the ViraFEST assay, which expanded antigen-specific T cells with peptide pools and then identified expanded clonotypes by TCR sequencing. Over 1.5 million PBMCs per well were cultured in IMDM with roughly 5.5% human AB serum and 8 to 10 IU/ml IL-2, plus 10 ug/ml peptide pools. On days 3 and 7, half of the culture medium was replaced with fresh IL-2-containing medium. CD4+ T cells were isolated after approximately eleven days of culture through negative selection using the EasySep CD4+ T cell isolation kit. Unexposed donor CD4+ T cells were tested for reactivity to SARS-CoV-2 S and N and four common cold coronavirus spike pools, as cell number allowed. Ficoll-Paque Plus gradient centrifugation was used to isolate PBMCs from whole blood, and the isolated PBMCs were then either used fresh or cryopreserved at -140C. Each culture condition was generally run in triplicate wells. Leukapheresis product for the unexposed donors was purchased commercially.

V is trimmed back by 0 bases and J by 9 bases, and the junction contains 6 bases that no gene match accounts for. CDR1 and CDR2, looked up from the germline V gene, are KGHDR and SFDVKD. There are 15 amino acids in the CDR3, from cysteine to phenylalanine inclusive. Only the CDR3 portion is preserved as DNA: 45 bases, with reading frame beginning at the first base. This sequence was found in a human donor in good health. The chain is encoded by TRBV24-1 joined to TRBJ2-1; the central 8 bases match TRBD2. Sequencing was performed on CD4+ T cells from blood, cultured in vitro. The CDR3 sequence is CATSDLSGGRFEQFF. The DNA sequence reads TGTGCCACCAGTGATTTGTCGGGGGGGCGCTTTGAGCAGTTCTTC.